This section outlines one TCR beta chain sequence together with its context. Other DNA sequences in the sample encode the same CDR3. The sample is drawn from a study of blood T cell repertoires in COVID-19. About the research overall: Whether acute or convalescent, the COVID-19 samples came from the United States, Italy and Spain. The cDNA or gDNA used as material had been derived from T cells, B-cell-depleted T cells, or PBMCs.

After removal of 3 bases from V and 2 bases from J, the junction contained 4 bases not matched to a gene. The germline V gene has CDR1 SEHNR and CDR2 FQNEAQ (reference sequence). The CDR3 runs to 14 residues. As handled by the study authors: Researchers report that nucleated cell counts were estimated from reference gene primer amplification. The assay was immunoSEQ multiplex PCR, and TCRdb's table has in-frame clones only and misses some. V, J and clone size were drawn from that table, and D and trimming were deduced from the DNA. The table shows a few hundred thousand clones, with 80% to 90% occurring only once.

The chain links TRBV7-9 to TRBJ2-7; 7 bases match TRBD1. This sequence originates from an elderly man with acute or convalescent COVID-19. The sequenced material came from peripheral blood. The CDR3 protein is CASSLTGMTYEQYF. For the CDR3, the DNA is TGTGCCAGCAGCTTGACAGGGATGACCTACGAGCAGTACTTC.